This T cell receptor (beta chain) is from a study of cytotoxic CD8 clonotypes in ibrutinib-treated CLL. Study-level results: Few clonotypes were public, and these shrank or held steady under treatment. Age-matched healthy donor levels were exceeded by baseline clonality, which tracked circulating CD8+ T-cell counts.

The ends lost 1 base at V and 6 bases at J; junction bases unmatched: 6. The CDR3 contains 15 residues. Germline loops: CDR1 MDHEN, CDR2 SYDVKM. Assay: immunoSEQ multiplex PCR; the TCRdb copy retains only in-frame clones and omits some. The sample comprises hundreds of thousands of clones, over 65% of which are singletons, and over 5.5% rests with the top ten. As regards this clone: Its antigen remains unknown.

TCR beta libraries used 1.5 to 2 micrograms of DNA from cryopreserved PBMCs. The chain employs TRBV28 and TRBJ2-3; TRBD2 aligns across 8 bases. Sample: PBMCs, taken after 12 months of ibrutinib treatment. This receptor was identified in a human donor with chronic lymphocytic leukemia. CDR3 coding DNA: TGTGCCAGCAGTTTATTCGTAGCGGGGCTGGATACGCAGTATTTT. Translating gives CASSLFVAGLDTQYF.